A single sample is the source of the 19 T cell receptor beta chains below, sequenced in a study of T cell repertoires in cytomegalovirus infection. TCRdb processed the reads anew with MiXCR; each CDR3 protein has one entry. The repertoire has about 350,000 distinct CDR3 sequences, roughly 34% of them found once; the top ten carry approximately 13%. No antigen has been identified for these receptors. The material was cultured PBMCs, obtained from culture after CMV antigen stimulation. These receptor sequences come from a human donor in good health (CMV status not recorded). Some clones in this sample may be carry-over from other donors' samples.

The rearrangement joins TRBV2 to TRBJ2-7; TRBD2 matches 8 bases. CDR1 is SNHLY, CDR2 FYNNEI, per germline. The CDR3 is made up of 15 amino acids. Unmatched junction bases numbered 4, after V lost 1 base and J lost 2 bases. CDR3 bases: TGTGCCAGCAGTGAAGGGACTAGCCCTGCCTACGAGCAGTACGTC. It encodes CASSEGTSPAYEQYV.

This chain connects TRBV12-3 or TRBV12-4 to TRBJ1-5, with D maybe TRBD1 (6 bases). The germline V and J ends were trimmed by 1 base and 6 bases, with 13 bases remaining between them. This CDR3 has 15 residues. The CDR3 DNA is TGTGCCAGCAGTTTAGGTCCGAGGGGGTTTCAGCCCCAGCATTTT. Translation gives CASSLGPRGFQPQHF.

V and J are TRBV19 and TRBJ2-1; 7 bases align to TRBD2. The ends lost 8 bases at V and 6 bases at J; junction bases unmatched: 13. The germline V gene has CDR1 LNHDA and CDR2 SQIVND (reference sequence). This CDR3 spans 15 amino acids. In DNA form, the CDR3 reads TGTGCCAGTGGTGGAGGCCCCGGGAGGTTCAATGAGCAGTTCTTC. It yields the protein CASGGGPGRFNEQFF.

This clonotype was picked up many times. J is TRBJ1-5 and V is TRBV7-2; D gene uncertain. Trimming left V 2 bases short and J 1 base short, with 6 bases between. CDR3 size: 14 residues. Germline V gene sequence: CDR1 SGHTA, CDR2 FQGNSA. CDR3 region: CASSLSISNQPQHF. In nucleotides, the CDR3 is TGTGCCAGCAGCTTATCCATAAGCAATCAGCCCCAGCATTTT.

There are many counts of this clonotype. Here the CDR3 reads CASSSGSSGNTIYF. In nucleotides, the CDR3 is TGTGCCAGCAGCTCAGGGAGCTCTGGAAACACCATATATTTT. The chain joins TRBV7-2 to TRBJ1-3, with a weak D call TRBD1 (5 bases). Germline V lookup: CDR1 SGHTA, CDR2 FQGNSA. The germline V and J ends were trimmed by 4 bases and 0 bases, with 7 bases remaining between them. This CDR3 contains 14 residues.

This clonotype was counted only a few times. The rearrangement uses TRBV7-7 and TRBJ2-1; no firm D call. Germline CDR1 reads SSHAT; CDR2 reads FNYEAQ (reference sequence). This CDR3 contains 14 residues. Trimming stripped 1 base from V and 6 bases from J, with 10 bases between. CDR3 DNA: TGTGCCAGCAGCTTAGTTCCGACTTTCAATGAGCAGTTCTTC. It codes for CASSLVPTFNEQFF.

This clonotype was observed a few times. The chain carries TRBV12-3 or TRBV12-4 and TRBJ2-7; D not resolved. The V end was cut by 10 bases, the J end by 0 bases, with 13 bases between. The CDR3 extends over 13 amino acids. The CDR3 nucleotides are TGTGCCACCCGTTTTGACGACTCCTACGAGCAGTACTTC. It specifies CATRFDDSYEQYF.

This clonotype was seen a handful of times. The chain carries TRBV5-6 and TRBJ2-5; D might be TRBD1 or TRBD2, each matching 6 bases. Germline loops: CDR1 SGHDT, CDR2 YYEEEE. Trimming took off 4 bases at V and 0 bases at J, with 13 bases between the two ends. CDR3 length: 15 amino acids. The CDR3 reads CASSPGAGYQETQYF. The CDR3 bases are TGTGCCAGCAGCCCGGGGGCGGGGTACCAAGAGACCCAGTACTTC.

This clonotype turned up a few times. This chain connects TRBV7-2 to TRBJ1-2, with unresolved D. The CDR3 loop spans 16 amino acids. Germline assignment: CDR1 SGHTA and CDR2 FQGNSA. Trimming shortened V by 1 base and J by 3 bases, and 15 bases separated the two germline ends. As DNA, the CDR3 is TGTGCCAGCAGCTTAGAAGGAGGATATTCGGACTATGGCTACACCTTC. Translating gives CASSLEGGYSDYGYTF.

This chain joins TRBV27 and TRBJ2-1; 9 bases are a match to TRBD2. Germline assignment: CDR1 MNHEY and CDR2 SMNVEV (reference sequence). The length of the CDR3 is 15 residues. Trimming at V came to 6 bases and at J to 6 bases, leaving 9 bases not matched to a gene. In nucleotides, the CDR3 is TGTGCCAGCAGCCCGACTAGCGGAGAACTCAATGAGCAGTTCTTC. This encodes CASSPTSGELNEQFF.

This clonotype has a handful of counts. The genes are TRBV29-1 and TRBJ2-7; 8 nucleotides line up with TRBD2. V trimming: 5 bases; J trimming: 3 bases; junction bases outside the gene matches: 6. This CDR3 is built from 13 residues. CDR1 SQVTM and CDR2 ANQGSEA come from the germline V gene. The CDR3 sequence is CSVLQRGSYEQYF. In DNA, the CDR3 is TGCAGCGTTCTTCAGCGGGGGAGCTACGAGCAGTACTTC.

J is TRBJ1-1 and V is TRBV12-3 or TRBV12-4; D unresolved. Trimming shortened V by 6 bases and J by 7 bases, and 18 bases separated the two germline ends. This CDR3 has 14 amino acids. CDR3 nucleotide sequence: TGTGCCAGCAGCTACAGCCTTTACAGCTATGAAGCTTTCTTT. Translation: CASSYSLYSYEAFF.

The chain joins TRBV28 to TRBJ2-5, with TRBD2 identical over 7 bases. Trimming at V came to 11 bases and at J to 5 bases, leaving 8 bases not matched to a gene. This CDR3 is 12 amino acids long. Germline CDR1 is MDHEN and CDR2 is SYDVKM. The CDR3 spells CAAGEGVETQYF. The CDR3, as DNA: TGTGCCGCGGGGGAGGGAGTGGAGACCCAGTACTTC. Full variable domain (rest looked up from reference TRBV28 and TRBJ2-5): DVKVTQSSRYLVKRTGEKVFLECVQDMDHENMFWYRQDPGLGLRLIYFSYDVKMKEKGDIPEGYSVSREKKERFSLILESASTNQTSMYLCAAGEGVETQYFGPGTRLLVL.

The chain combines TRBV7-6 with TRBJ2-7; D assignment may be TRBD1 or TRBD2 (5 bases each). V shed 7 bases and J shed 3 bases, with 28 bases lying between them. Germline assignment: CDR1 SGHVS and CDR2 FNYEAQ. The CDR3 spans 18 residues. The CDR3 reads CASIGGPVGSRGNYEQYF. Written as DNA, the CDR3 is TGTGCCAGCATCGGCGGGCCCGTAGGTTCCCGGGGCAACTACGAGCAGTACTTC.

Remarks on this clonotype: Compared with germline, one end of the junction differs, possibly owing to a read error. This chain connects TRBV6-5 to TRBJ1-5, with D unresolved. This CDR3 is built from 13 residues. CDR1 and CDR2 from the germline V gene are MNHEY and SVGAGI. The CDR3 DNA follows: TGTACCAGCAGTTACGGCAGCAATCAGCCCCAGCATTTT. Encoded protein: CTSSYGSNQPQHF.

This clonotype has only a few counts. The CDR3 reads CSAWRTGEQETQYF. The CDR3, as DNA: TGCAGTGCTTGGAGGACTGGGGAACAAGAGACCCAGTACTTC. J is TRBJ2-5 and V is TRBV20-1, with a possible D match to TRBD2 (5 bases). The CDR3 totals 14 residues. Looked up from germline, CDR1 is DFQATT and CDR2 is SNEGSKA (reference sequence). V lost 5 bases and J 2 bases, leaving 15 bases between the germline ends.

The chain recombines TRBV6-1 with TRBJ2-5; TRBD2 aligns across 13 bases. The trim removed 6 bases at V and 5 bases at J, leaving 6 bases unmatched. Germline V CDR1 and CDR2: MNHNS, SASEGT. The CDR3 is 15 residues long. In DNA, the CDR3 is TGTGCCAGCAGACAGGGACTAGCGGGATGGGAGACCCAGTACTTC. Protein sequence: CASRQGLAGWETQYF.

Only a few counts were recorded for this clonotype. J is TRBJ2-1 and V is TRBV7-9, with D possibly TRBD1 on 5 matching bases. Trimming pared 5 bases from V and 15 bases from J, leaving 17 bases between. CDR1 and CDR2 from the germline V gene are SEHNR and FQNEAQ (reference sequence). The CDR3 runs 12 residues. The CDR3 is CASSTQVLGAFF. CDR3 nucleotide sequence: TGTGCCAGCAGCACACAGGTTCTGGGTGCGTTCTTC.

The J gene is TRBJ2-2, the V gene TRBV7-2; the match to TRBD2 covers 7 bases. CDR1 SGHTA and CDR2 FQGNSA come from the germline V gene. The trim removed 4 bases at V and 0 bases at J, leaving 8 bases unmatched. The CDR3 extends over 17 amino acids. DNA for the CDR3: TGTGCCAGCAGCTCAACTCCCCTAGCGGCGAACACCGGGGAGCTGTTTTTT. It is translated as CASSSTPLAANTGELFF.